The 26 T cell receptor beta chains presented below share a single source sample, sequenced in a study of blood T cells in healthy people across ages. Using a J-beta primer mix together with a sample-barcoded 5' primer, a second PCR was run for roughly 7 to 12 cycles. TCRdb reprocessed the 5' RACE reads via MiXCR and lists one record per CDR3 protein. The sample lists around 780,000 distinct CDR3 sequences; roughly 25% were seen once. These data were likewise used in another study, on T cells of mothers and their children.

Sequenced: blood. These receptors were collected from a boy aged 5-17 years in good health.

The chain joins TRBV3-1 to TRBJ2-1, with 8 bases aligning to TRBD1. V gave up 3 bases and J gave up 2 bases; unmatched junction bases: 6. Germline V gene data show CDR1 as LGHDT and CDR2 as YNNKEL (reference sequence). The CDR3 has 16 residues. CDR3 nucleotide sequence: TGTGCCAGCAGCCACGCGGACAGGGAACCCTACAATGAGCAGTTCTTC. Protein sequence: CASSHADREPYNEQFF.

The chain couples TRBV7-9 to TRBJ2-5; TRBD2 matches 8 bases. CDR3 length: 15 amino acids. After removal of 1 base from V and 5 bases from J, the junction contained 6 bases not matched to a gene. CDR1 is SEHNR and CDR2 is FQNEAQ in the germline V gene (reference sequence). The chain's CDR3 is CASSLDILAEETQYF. CDR3 DNA sequence: TGTGCCAGCAGCTTAGATATACTAGCGGAGGAGACCCAGTACTTC.

This clonotype has only a few counts. The gene calls are TRBV5-1 and TRBJ2-5; perhaps TRBD2 as D (6 bases). V was pared by 0 bases and J by 5 bases, with 23 bases between. This CDR3 region has 18 residues. In germline, CDR1 is SGHRS, CDR2 YFSETQ. The CDR3 DNA sequence: TGCGCCAGCAGCTTGGAAGTGTCTGGGACTGGAGGACGGGAGACCCAGTACTTC. Encoded protein: CASSLEVSGTGGRETQYF.

This clonotype showed up just a few times. The V and J genes are TRBV2 and TRBJ2-6; weak D call: TRBD2 (6 bases). This CDR3 contains 15 residues. Trimming removed 6 bases at V and 4 bases at J, with 13 bases between. Germline loops: CDR1 SNHLY, CDR2 FYNNEI. In DNA form, the CDR3 reads TGTGCCAGCAGGGGAGGCAACGCAGGGGCCAACGTCCTGACTTTC. Its protein product is CASRGGNAGANVLTF. Full variable domain (outside the CDR3, taken from reference TRBV2 and TRBJ2-6): EPEVTQTPSHQVTQMGQEVILRCVPISNHLYFYWYRQILGQKVEFLVSFYNNEISEKSEIFDDQFSVERPDGSNFTLKIRSTKLEDSAMYFCASRGGNAGANVLTFGAGSRLTVL.

The J gene is TRBJ2-7, the V gene TRBV2; 7 nucleotides agree with TRBD1. The CDR3 is 13 residues long. Per the germline V gene, CDR1 is SNHLY and CDR2 is FYNNEI. The V segment lost 5 bases and the J segment 5 bases; nucleotides outside the gene matches: 6. CDR3 coding DNA: TGTGCCAGCAGTCCCCCGGACAGGCACGAGCAGTACTTC. It is translated as CASSPPDRHEQYF.

The chain links TRBV20-1 to TRBJ1-4; D is uncertain. V lost 4 bases to trimming and J lost 6 bases, with 15 bases between them. Germline V CDR1 and CDR2: DFQATT, SNEGSKA (reference sequence). This CDR3 spans 14 amino acids. The CDR3 loop reads CSANRGPGDEKLFF. The CDR3 DNA sequence: TGCAGTGCTAACCGCGGACCAGGAGATGAAAAACTGTTTTTT.

The gene calls are TRBV5-1 and TRBJ1-3, with 7 bases that match TRBD1. The trim removed 4 bases at V and 0 bases at J, leaving 4 bases unmatched. The CDR3 runs 15 residues. Per germline, CDR1 SGHRS and CDR2 YFSETQ. In DNA, the CDR3 is TGCGCCAGCAGCGAAGGGACAGCCTCTGGAAACACCATATATTTT. Amino acids: CASSEGTASGNTIYF.

This clonotype was counted only a few times. The chain carries TRBV7-3 and TRBJ2-5; 8 nucleotides match TRBD2. The DNA end is a closer match to TRBJ2-1, so the J assignment may be wrong. The germline V gene has CDR1 SGHTA and CDR2 FQGTGA. CDR3 length equals 15 residues. This chain's CDR3 is CASSSQPAGDNEQFF. As DNA, the CDR3 is TGTGCCAGCAGCTCGCAACCAGCGGGGGACAATGAGCAGTTCTTC.

A note on this clonotype: The junction departs from the called germline gene at one end, perhaps through a read error. This chain joins TRBV7-9 and TRBJ2-5, with 7 bases that match TRBD1. Germline CDR1 reads SEHNR; CDR2 reads FQNEAQ (reference sequence). The CDR3 extends over 12 amino acids. CDR3 sequence (DNA): TGTGCCAGCAGCCCAGCCCTCGGACAGGCGTTCTTC. Translated, it gives CASSPALGQAFF. The entire variable domain, with the rest obtained from reference TRBV7-9 and TRBJ2-5, is as follows: DTGVSQNPRHKITKRGQNVTFRCDPISEHNRLYWYRQTLGQGPEFLTYFQNEAQLEKSRLLSDRFSAERPKGSFSTLEIQRTEQGDSAMYLCASSPALGQAFFGPGTRLLVL.

This chain uses TRBV20-1 with TRBJ1-2; D unresolved. Trimming shortened V by 2 bases and J by 3 bases, and 7 bases separated the two germline ends. This CDR3 comprises 12 residues. CDR1 DFQATT and CDR2 SNEGSKA come from the germline V gene (reference sequence). The CDR3 is CSARQADYGYTF. The CDR3 DNA sequence: TGCAGTGCTAGACAGGCTGACTATGGCTACACCTTC.

This chain joins TRBV6-5 and TRBJ1-1; no clear D gene. Germline CDR1 is MNHEY and CDR2 is SVGAGI. The length of the CDR3 is 11 residues. Trimming pared 10 bases from V and 7 bases from J, leaving 13 bases between. The CDR3: CATQSGSEAFF. The CDR3 coding sequence is TGTGCCACCCAATCGGGGAGTGAAGCTTTCTTT.

DNA for the CDR3: TGTGCCAGCAGTGAAAGGCTAGCGGACTACAATGAGCAGTTCTTC. This gives the protein CASSERLADYNEQFF. V and J are TRBV2 and TRBJ2-1; 7 nucleotides line up with TRBD2. V lost 2 bases to trimming and J lost 3 bases; unmatched junction nucleotides: 4. This CDR3 is built from 15 residues. Per germline, CDR1 SNHLY and CDR2 FYNNEI.

The chain has TRBV4-1 and TRBJ2-1; D unresolved. The last part of the DNA fits TRBJ2-7 better; the J call may be wrong. CDR3 length: 17 amino acids. Germline lookup yields CDR1 MGHRA and CDR2 YSYEKL. DNA for the CDR3: TGCGCCAGCAGCCAAGATTTTCTGAGGAACGATTTCTACGAGCAGTACTTC. Translation gives CASSQDFLRNDFYEQYF.

In this sample, this clonotype turned up many times. This chain joins TRBV7-9 and TRBJ2-5; D gene unclear. Trimming took off 2 bases at V and 5 bases at J, with 6 bases between the two ends. This CDR3 has 12 residues. Germline CDR1 is SEHNR and CDR2 is FQNEAQ (reference sequence). This CDR3 reads CASSLMGETQYF. The CDR3 nucleotides are TGTGCCAGCAGCTTAATGGGGGAGACCCAGTACTTC.

The genes are TRBV2 and TRBJ2-1, with 7 nucleotides matching TRBD1. Germline V CDR1 and CDR2: SNHLY, FYNNEI. The V and J ends lost 8 bases and 4 bases, in that order; junction bases with no gene match: 8. There are 14 residues in the CDR3. The CDR3 DNA follows: TGTGCCAGCGGGGCTGGACAGGCTTACAATGAGCAGTTCTTC. The encoded protein is CASGAGQAYNEQFF.

This clonotype has more than one count but fewer than ten. The gene calls are TRBV14 and TRBJ2-5; D is undetermined. Germline-derived CDR1 and CDR2 are SGHDN and FVKESK. CDR3 size: 13 residues. Trimming took off 3 bases at V and 1 base at J, with 6 bases between the two ends. CDR3 sequence: CASSQRVQETQYF. For the CDR3, the DNA is TGTGCCAGCAGCCAGAGAGTCCAAGAGACCCAGTACTTC. The full variable domain, its missing parts supplied by reference TRBV14 and TRBJ2-5, is EAGVTQFPSHSVIEKGQTVTLRCDPISGHDNLYWYRRVMGKEIKFLLHFVKESKQDESGMPNNRFLAERTGGTYSTLKVQPAELEDSGVYFCASSQRVQETQYFGPGTRLLVL.

A few counts support this clonotype. The V gene is TRBV5-1, the J gene TRBJ1-1, with a weak D call TRBD1 (5 bases). The length of the CDR3 is 15 residues. Trimming took 0 bases from V and 1 from J, leaving 10 bases between them. Per the germline V gene, CDR1 is SGHRS and CDR2 is YFSETQ. CDR3 loop: CASSLGGRPNTEAFF. DNA of the CDR3: TGCGCCAGCAGCTTGGGGGGCAGGCCGAACACTGAAGCTTTCTTT.

Comment on this clonotype: At one boundary the junction diverges from the germline segment, which might be a read error. V gene TRBV28 combines with J gene TRBJ1-2, with D possibly being TRBD1 (6 bases). The germline V gene has CDR1 MDHEN and CDR2 SYDVKM. The CDR3 runs 13 residues. In DNA, the CDR3 is TGTGCCGGCAGTTCAGGGGACTGGTATGGCTACACCTTC. Its translation: CAGSSGDWYGYTF.

The rearrangement joins TRBV12-3 or TRBV12-4 to TRBJ1-4, with no clear D. CDR3 length equals 13 residues. Trimming took 5 bases from V and 6 from J, leaving 10 bases between them. The CDR3 here is CASSLRTDEKLFF. The CDR3 bases are TGTGCCAGCAGTCTCCGGACCGATGAAAAACTGTTTTTT.

This clonotype showed up just a few times. This sequence joins TRBV7-3 and TRBJ2-1, with D possibly matching TRBD1 (6 bases). Germline assignment: CDR1 SGHTA and CDR2 FQGTGA. CDR3 length: 14 amino acids. Trimming stripped 3 bases from V and 10 bases from J, with 16 bases between. For the CDR3, the DNA is TGTGCCAGCAGCTTCCGGGACAAGGCGTGGGAGCAGTTCTTC. This translates into CASSFRDKAWEQFF.

This clonotype appeared a few times. The chain employs TRBV2 and TRBJ2-3; D perhaps matches TRBD2 (6 bases). Germline CDR1 is SNHLY and CDR2 is FYNNEI. Trimming pared 6 bases from V and 0 bases from J, leaving 16 bases between. The CDR3 covers 16 residues. This CDR3 is CASRPRTRGSTDTQYF. CDR3 DNA: TGTGCCAGCAGACCTCGGACCCGGGGGAGCACAGATACGCAGTATTTT.

This clonotype was seen more than once but under ten times. The genes are TRBV6-5 and TRBJ2-5; TRBD1 matches 7 bases. The CDR3 is made up of 14 amino acids. V shed 7 bases, J shed 2 bases, and the junction held 7 bases outside the gene matches. Looked up from germline, CDR1 is MNHEY and CDR2 is SVGAGI. CDR3 in amino acids: CASTNSGQQETQYF. The CDR3 region has the DNA TGTGCCAGCACTAACTCGGGACAGCAAGAGACCCAGTACTTC.

The rearrangement links TRBV5-4 to TRBJ1-6; D is undetermined. The germline CDR1 and CDR2 sequences are SGHNT and YYREEE (reference sequence). Deletions cut 5 bases from V and 8 bases from J, with 8 bases between. The CDR3 is 12 amino acids. The CDR3 region has the DNA TGTGCCAGCAGTCGACCGGATTCACCCCTCCACTTT. It translates to CASSRPDSPLHF.

The chain couples TRBV20-1 to TRBJ2-7; D ambiguous. The CDR3 loop spans 10 amino acids. Germline loops: CDR1 DFQATT, CDR2 SNEGSKA (reference sequence). V dropped 6 bases and J dropped 6 bases, with 9 bases sitting between them. CDR3 nucleotide sequence: TGCAGTGCCGCCTCGAGCGAGCAGTACTTC. Its translation: CSAASSEQYF.

The CDR3 DNA follows: TGTGCCAGCAGCGTAGTGACCACAGATACGCAGTATTTT. It encodes CASSVVTTDTQYF. The gene calls are TRBV9 and TRBJ2-3; no clear D gene. Germline-derived CDR1 and CDR2 are SGDLS and YYNGEE. The V end lost 0 bases, the J end lost 2 bases, and 4 bases lay between the germline ends. The CDR3 is 13 residues long. The full variable domain, completed using reference TRBV9 and TRBJ2-3, is DSGVTQTPKHLITATGQRVTLRCSPRSGDLSVYWYQQSLDQGLQFLIQYYNGEERAKGNILERFSAQQFPDLHSELNLSSLELGDSALYFCASSVVTTDTQYFGPGTRLTVL.

This clonotype was seen a few times. The CDR3 DNA reads as TGTGCCAGCAGCCGCAGTTCCTCCGGGACGGACTCTGGAAACACCATATATTTT. Its protein is CASSRSSSGTDSGNTIYF. V is TRBV7-9 and J is TRBJ1-3; possibly TRBD1 for D (5 bases). Germline V gene data show CDR1 as SEHNR and CDR2 as FQNEAQ (reference sequence). This CDR3 has 18 amino acids. Trimming left V 5 bases short and J 0 bases short, with 20 bases between. The variable domain in full, completed from reference TRBV7-9 and TRBJ1-3, reads DTGVSQNPRHKITKRGQNVTFRCDPISEHNRLYWYRQTLGQGPEFLTYFQNEAQLEKSRLLSDRFSAERPKGSFSTLEIQRTEQGDSAMYLCASSRSSSGTDSGNTIYFGEGSWLTVV.